The 8 T cell receptor beta chains given below trace back to one sample, sequenced in a study of blood T cell repertoires in COVID-19. Profiled with immunoSEQ multiplex PCR; TCRdb holds only in-frame clones, not every one. The data contain some 330,000 clones, more than 85% of them seen just once; the ten biggest clones take up less than 20%. The specimen sequenced was PBMCs or T cells enriched from blood (not recorded which). These receptors originate from a woman aged 30 to 39 who had recovered from COVID-19.

This chain uses TRBV7-2 with TRBJ2-7; TRBD1 matches 9 bases. The germline V gene encodes CDR1 SGHTA and CDR2 FQGNSA. The ends lost 1 base at V and 5 bases at J; junction bases unmatched: 9. The CDR3 extends over 16 amino acids. The CDR3 region is CASSLEGQGIVNEQYF. The CDR3 bases are TGTGCCAGCAGCTTAGAAGGACAGGGGATAGTCAACGAGCAGTACTTC. Combining the CDR3 with reference TRBV7-2 and TRBJ2-7 gives the whole variable domain GAGVSQSPSNKVTEKGKDVELRCDPISGHTALYWYRQSLGQGLEFLIYFQGNSAPDKSGLPSDRFSAERTGGSVSTLTIQRTQQEDSAVYLCASSLEGQGIVNEQYFGPGTRLTVT.

This chain joins TRBV5-1 and TRBJ1-6; 7 bases agree with TRBD1. Germline CDR1 and CDR2: SGHRS and YFSETQ. The CDR3 has 13 residues. Trimming cost V 7 bases and J 6 bases; bases outside gene matches: 4. CDR3 in DNA: TGCGCCAGCCGACAGGGTTTTAATTCACCCCTCCACTTT. Translated: CASRQGFNSPLHF.

CDR3 nucleotides: TGCGCCAGCAGCGTCCAGACCAGGCAAGAGACCCAGTACTTC. Translating it yields CASSVQTRQETQYF. The chain has TRBV5-1 and TRBJ2-5; D gene unclear. V was cut by 4 bases and J by 2 bases, with 12 bases left in between. The CDR3 runs to 14 residues. Germline values: CDR1 SGHRS, CDR2 YFSETQ.

This chain connects TRBV3-1 (or the pseudogene TRBV3-2) to TRBJ1-6; D is ambiguous. Trimming left V 6 bases short and J 0 bases short, with 27 bases between. In germline, CDR1 is LGHDT, CDR2 YNNKEL (reference sequence). This CDR3 spans 21 amino acids. This CDR3 is CASSLGPLDVSISSYNSPLHF. CDR3 sequence (DNA): TGTGCCAGCAGTCTTGGGCCTTTAGACGTATCGATAAGCTCCTATAATTCACCCCTCCACTTT.

The chain couples TRBV29-1 to TRBJ2-7; a weak D match, TRBD2 (7 bases). The CDR3 is made up of 16 amino acids. V was trimmed by 4 bases and J by 7 bases, leaving 26 bases between them. Germline CDR1 reads SQVTM; CDR2 reads ANQGSEA. The CDR3 here is CSVGGGMGRVMGEQYF. CDR3 bases: TGCAGCGTTGGGGGGGGCATGGGGCGAGTAATGGGAGAGCAGTACTTC.

This chain joins TRBV12-3 or TRBV12-4 and TRBJ2-5; no definite D call. This CDR3 has 13 residues. V was cut by 1 base and J by 3 bases, with 6 bases left in between. The CDR3 spells CASSLGVKETQYF. The DNA for the CDR3 is TGTGCCAGCAGTTTAGGAGTCAAAGAGACCCAGTACTTC.

The chain links TRBV6-2 or TRBV6-3 to TRBJ2-5; D perhaps matches TRBD2 (5 bases). V lost 2 bases, J lost 0 bases, and 10 bases lay in between. Germline V CDR1 and CDR2: MNHEY, SVGEGT. This CDR3 is built from 15 residues. Here the CDR3 reads CASSYNGEYQETQYF. For the CDR3, the DNA is TGTGCCAGCAGTTACAACGGGGAGTACCAAGAGACCCAGTACTTC.

This clone was seen more than once but under ten times. The V gene is TRBV2, the J gene TRBJ2-7, with D uncertain. The CDR3 is made up of 13 amino acids. Trimming pared 0 bases from V and 9 bases from J, leaving 12 bases between. Germline V gene data show CDR1 as SNHLY and CDR2 as FYNNEI. The CDR3 DNA is TGTGCCAGCAGTGAAGCGCTTTATACATCGCAGTACTTC. Amino acid sequence: CASSEALYTSQYF.